One and the same sample provided the 10 T cell receptor beta chains below, sequenced in a study of blood T cells in healthy people across ages. The authors ran a second PCR of about 6 to 11 cycles using a sample-barcoded 5' primer and a J-beta primer mix. TCRdb redid the calling of the 5' RACE reads with MiXCR, one entry per CDR3 protein. Among about 1.4 million distinct CDR3 sequences, approximately 60% were seen once, and the ten largest hold 6.7%. Specimen: blood. Receptors were obtained from a man between 18 and 35 years old in good health.

Turning to this clonotype: A read error may produce the germline difference seen at one junction end. The gene calls are TRBV12-3 or TRBV12-4 and TRBJ2-3, with D unclear. This CDR3 region has 15 residues. The CDR3 DNA reads as TGTGCCAGCACTTCCCTTCTCGTTAGCACAGATGCGCAGTATTTT. Amino acids: CASTSLLVSTDAQYF.

The V and J genes are TRBV27 and TRBJ1-2; D is ambiguous. Looked up from germline, CDR1 is MNHEY and CDR2 is SMNVEV (reference sequence). The CDR3 has 14 amino acids. Trimming left V 1 base short and J 8 bases short, with 14 bases between. The CDR3 here is CASSLLSTGQGYTF. In DNA form, the CDR3 reads TGTGCCAGCAGTTTATTATCAACGGGCCAGGGCTACACCTTC.

The CDR3 DNA is TGTGCCAGCAGTGAAACAGATTTCTATGGCTACACCTTC. Translating it yields CASSETDFYGYTF. The chain uses TRBV6-5 and TRBJ1-2; D ambiguous. The CDR3 is 13 amino acids. V gave up 5 bases and J gave up 4 bases, with 11 bases separating them. Per the germline V gene, CDR1 is MNHEY and CDR2 is SVGAGI.

The V and J genes are TRBV25-1 and TRBJ2-7; D gene unclear. The germline CDR1 and CDR2 sequences are MGHDK and SYGVNS. Trimming left V 3 bases short and J 4 bases short, with 10 bases between. The CDR3 contains 13 residues. The CDR3 sequence is CASSDMLRYEQYF. The CDR3 nucleotides read TGTGCCAGCAGTGATATGTTGAGGTACGAGCAGTACTTC.

This clonotype came up a few times. V gene TRBV10-3 combines with J gene TRBJ2-1, with D tentatively TRBD1 or TRBD2 (5 bases each). V was cut by 4 bases and J by 3 bases, with 13 bases left in between. The germline gives CDR1 ENHRY, CDR2 SYGVKD. This CDR3 contains 15 residues. The CDR3 DNA reads as TGTGCCATCAGTGTACGGGACCACCACTACAATGAGCAGTTCTTC. Translated: CAISVRDHHYNEQFF.

This chain links TRBV18 with TRBJ1-5; maybe TRBD1 (6 bases). V was pared by 3 bases and J by 0 bases, with 15 bases between. The CDR3 is 17 residues long. Looked up from germline, CDR1 is KGHSH and CDR2 is LQKENI. CDR3 protein: CASSPAMGGPSNQPQHF. CDR3 DNA sequence: TGTGCCAGCTCACCGGCGATGGGGGGGCCTAGCAATCAGCCCCAGCATTTT.

This clonotype was observed once. The CDR3 bases are TGTGCCAGCAGCCTCAGAACTACCGATGAGCAGTTCTTC. This translates into CASSLRTTDEQFF. The chain combines TRBV2 with TRBJ2-1; no definite D call. V lost 6 bases, J lost 8 bases, and 14 bases lay in between. Germline CDR1 is SNHLY and CDR2 is FYNNEI. The CDR3 length is 13 residues.

The CDR3 coding sequence is TGTGCCAGCACCCCTAGGGACAGGGCCTACAATGAGCAGTTCTTC. Protein: CASTPRDRAYNEQFF. The chain couples TRBV11-1 to TRBJ2-1; 9 bases map to TRBD1. The CDR3 is 15 amino acids. The junction had 6 bases not matched to a gene; V was cut back by 7 bases and J by 2 bases. Germline V gene sequence: CDR1 SGHAT, CDR2 FQDESV (reference sequence).

The gene calls are TRBV20-1 and TRBJ2-7; D unresolved. Germline V gene data show CDR1 as DFQATT and CDR2 as SNEGSKA (reference sequence). This CDR3 has 17 residues. V dropped 0 bases and J dropped 5 bases, with 23 bases sitting between them. In DNA, the CDR3 is TGCAGTGCTAGAGATACGTTCTCGGCCTCAAATGTCCACGAGCAGTACTTC. Its protein is CSARDTFSASNVHEQYF.

This sequence joins TRBV4-3 and TRBJ1-1, with D unresolved. V was pared by 0 bases and J by 1 base, with 9 bases between. CDR1 LGHNA and CDR2 YSLEER come from the germline V gene. This CDR3 contains 15 residues. Here the CDR3 reads CASSQEVTGNTEAFF. The CDR3 DNA follows: TGCGCCAGCAGCCAAGAGGTGACGGGGAACACTGAAGCTTTCTTT.